The present T cell receptor beta chain was sequenced within a study of CD8+ T cells in alopecia areata (dated by TCRdb to 2017 to 2018). Some background on the complete study: The treated patients took part in an open-label pilot trial in which moderate-to-severe alopecia areata was treated with oral tofacitinib at 5 to 10 mg twice daily. Patients stayed on tofacitinib for 6 to 18 months and then had 6 months of follow-up off drug so that delayed response and recurrence could be assessed. In treated patients, disease severity was measured using the SALT score, which gives the percentage of scalp surface area affected. To study T cell clonal expansion in alopecia areata, the researchers applied high-throughput TCRbeta sequencing to both the C3H/HeJ mouse model and human patients. On the human side, TCRbeta sequencing was run on scalp tissue and on sorted CD4+ and CD8+ peripheral blood T cells from healthy controls and from alopecia areata patients with either patchy or totalis/universalis disease. Tofacitinib-treated patients had biopsies at baseline and at 4 and 24 weeks of treatment, with a later scalp biopsy in several patients. Scalp clonality was compared across normal scalp (n=4), patchy alopecia areata scalp (n=8), and alopecia totalis/universalis scalp (n=8). The RNA source kit depended on sample type: the PAXgene miRNA kit for fixed scalp, the miRNeasy kit for PBMCs, and the RNeasy kit for mouse skin. immunoSEQ multiplex PCR using 35 Vbeta forward primers and 13 Jbeta reverse primers was used to amplify TCRbeta CDR3 regions. What the study reported, not specific to this receptor: With tofacitinib, both scalp clonality and the number of expanded CD8+ clones among the top 100 scalp clones went down significantly. During tofacitinib treatment, many expanded lesional clones stuck around in both scalp and blood, and this persistence may partly explain why relapse happens after treatment is stopped. Compared with mice, TCR sequences shared between patients were less clear, possibly partly because of HLA diversity across the patient population. Compared with normal scalp, lesional scalp, particularly in alopecia totalis/universalis, had higher clonality and more expanded CD8+ clones, which suggests antigenic drive. Because the treated cohort was small and had only one nonresponder, larger studies are needed to examine links between baseline CD8+ expansion and response. Unlike mouse skin, where gammadelta T cells dominate, normal human skin contains resident alphabeta T cells that get sequenced too, which complicates analysis of the scalp TCR repertoire.

This clone was counted a few times. Its antigen has not been determined. No much larger clone is present one base from it, and per-base qualities are unavailable. Its CDR3 holds 12 amino acids, cysteine through phenylalanine. CDR3 DNA is the only sequence kept; it has 36 bases, read in frame from the first base. CDR1 and CDR2 are read off the germline V gene as SGHDT and YYEEEE. V is cut back by 7 bases and J by 8 bases, with 8 bases in the junction unmatched. The method was the immunoSEQ multiplex PCR assay. To provide template for TCR sequencing, every sample had RNA extracted and reverse transcribed into cDNA. SuperScript III was used for first-strand cDNA synthesis, primed with a 2:1 mix of oligo-dT and random hexamers. A synthetic immune receptor repertoire was used to assess amplification bias, and residual bias was removed computationally. Under the source paper's analysis protocol: After raw reads were preprocessed to remove errors, the CDR3 was defined following IMGT conventions as running from the conserved cysteine to phenylalanine. Clonality was computed by normalizing Shannon entropy by log2 of the number of productive unique TCRs and subtracting the result from 1. Whether scalp clones were CD4 or CD8 was inferred by matching scalp TCRbeta sequences against CD4 and CD8 repertoires sorted from blood. TCRdb obtained this table from immuneACCESS and retained in-frame rearrangements with V and J assigned. These tables miss some clones; where compared with another copy, unresolved V genes account for less than half of the shortfall, and the remainder is unexplained. The DNA gave D and trimming, while V, J and clone size come from that table. In all, the sample holds nearly 200,000 clones, and 58% of those were seen once. The ten largest clones capture 5.5% of the sample.

This specimen's time point label, per the study, means: 20 to 30 weeks on oral tofacitinib. The intended sense of this specimen's treatment or condition label: oral pan-JAK inhibitor, 5-10 mg twice daily. Lesional scalp punch biopsies and peripheral blood were collected from alopecia areata patients. PBMCs were isolated by density centrifugation and stained for CD3, CD4 and CD8, and CD4+ and CD8+ T cells were sorted on a FACSAria. The rearranged chain carries TRBV5-6 and TRBJ1-2; TRBD1 lines up with 7 middle nucleotides. Sample: CD4+ T cells sorted from blood, taken at week 24, from a patient treated with tofacitinib. This TCR was recovered from a human donor with alopecia areata. The DNA sequence follows: TGTGCCAGCGGCAGACAGGGCTTCGGCTACACCTTC. It is translated as CASGRQGFGYTF.